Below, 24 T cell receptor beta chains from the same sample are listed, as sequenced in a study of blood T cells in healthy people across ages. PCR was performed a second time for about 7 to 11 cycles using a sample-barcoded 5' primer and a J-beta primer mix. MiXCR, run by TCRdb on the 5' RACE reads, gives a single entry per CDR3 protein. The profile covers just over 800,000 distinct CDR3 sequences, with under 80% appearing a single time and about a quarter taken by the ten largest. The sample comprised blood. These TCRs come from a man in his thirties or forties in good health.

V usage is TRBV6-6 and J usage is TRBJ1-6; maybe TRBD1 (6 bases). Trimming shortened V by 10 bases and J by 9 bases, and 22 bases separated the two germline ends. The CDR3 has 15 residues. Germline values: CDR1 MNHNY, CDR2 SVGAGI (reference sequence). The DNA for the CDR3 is TGTGCCACCACACCCTGGCTACAGGGAGGTTCACCCCTCCACTTT. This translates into CATTPWLQGGSPLHF.

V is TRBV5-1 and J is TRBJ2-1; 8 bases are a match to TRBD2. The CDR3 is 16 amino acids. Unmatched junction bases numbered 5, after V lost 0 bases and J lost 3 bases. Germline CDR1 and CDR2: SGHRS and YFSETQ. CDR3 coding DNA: TGCGCCAGCAGCTTGGAGGCACTAGCGGACTACAATGAGCAGTTCTTC. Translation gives CASSLEALADYNEQFF.

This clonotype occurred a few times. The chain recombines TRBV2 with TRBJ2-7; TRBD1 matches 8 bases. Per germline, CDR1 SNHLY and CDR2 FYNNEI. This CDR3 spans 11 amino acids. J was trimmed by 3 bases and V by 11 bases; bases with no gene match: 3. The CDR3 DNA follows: TGTGCCGGAGGACAGGGCTACGAGCAGTACTTC. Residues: CAGGQGYEQYF.

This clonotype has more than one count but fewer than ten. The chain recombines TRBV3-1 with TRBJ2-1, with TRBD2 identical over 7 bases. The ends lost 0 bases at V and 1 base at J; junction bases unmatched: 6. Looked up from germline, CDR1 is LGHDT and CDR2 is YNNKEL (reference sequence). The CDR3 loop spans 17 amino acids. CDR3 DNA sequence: TGTGCCAGCAGCCAAGATTGGGGGGGACGGTCCTACAATGAGCAGTTCTTC. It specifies CASSQDWGGRSYNEQFF.

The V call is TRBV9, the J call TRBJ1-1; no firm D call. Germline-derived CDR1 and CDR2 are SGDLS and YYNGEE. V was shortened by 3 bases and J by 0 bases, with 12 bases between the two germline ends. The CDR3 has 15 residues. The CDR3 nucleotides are TGTGCCAGCAGCGCCTCCTTAGGTATGAACACTGAAGCTTTCTTT. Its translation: CASSASLGMNTEAFF.

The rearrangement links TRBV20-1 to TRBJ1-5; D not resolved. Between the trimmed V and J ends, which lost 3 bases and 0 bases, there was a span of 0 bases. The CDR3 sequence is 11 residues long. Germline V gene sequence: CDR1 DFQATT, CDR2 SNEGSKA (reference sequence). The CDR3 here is CSASSNQPQHF. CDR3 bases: TGCAGTGCTAGTAGCAATCAGCCCCAGCATTTT.

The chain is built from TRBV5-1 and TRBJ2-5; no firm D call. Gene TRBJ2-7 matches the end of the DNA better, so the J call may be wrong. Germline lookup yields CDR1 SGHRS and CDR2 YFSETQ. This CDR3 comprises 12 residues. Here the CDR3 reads CASSLWFDEQYF. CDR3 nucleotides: TGCGCCAGCAGCTTGTGGTTCGACGAGCAGTACTTC.

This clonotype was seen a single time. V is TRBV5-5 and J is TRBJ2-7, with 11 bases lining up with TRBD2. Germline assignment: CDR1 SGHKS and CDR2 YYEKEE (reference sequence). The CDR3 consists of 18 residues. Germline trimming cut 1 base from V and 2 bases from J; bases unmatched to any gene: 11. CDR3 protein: CASSLRILAGGPTYEQYF. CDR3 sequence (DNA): TGTGCCAGCAGCTTGCGAATCCTAGCGGGGGGCCCGACCTACGAGCAGTACTTC.

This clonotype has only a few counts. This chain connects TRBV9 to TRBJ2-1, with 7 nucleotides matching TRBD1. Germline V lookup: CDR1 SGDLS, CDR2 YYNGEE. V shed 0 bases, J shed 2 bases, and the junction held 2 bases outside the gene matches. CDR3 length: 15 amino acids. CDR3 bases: TGTGCCAGCAGCGTAGCGGGGACAGCCTACAATGAGCAGTTCTTC. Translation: CASSVAGTAYNEQFF.

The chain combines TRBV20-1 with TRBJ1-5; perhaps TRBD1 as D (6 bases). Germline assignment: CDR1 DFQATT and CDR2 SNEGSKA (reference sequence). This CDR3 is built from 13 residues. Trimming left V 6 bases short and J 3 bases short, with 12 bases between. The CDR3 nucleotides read TGCAGTGCGGGGGCCGGACTCAATCAGCCCCAGCATTTT. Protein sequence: CSAGAGLNQPQHF.

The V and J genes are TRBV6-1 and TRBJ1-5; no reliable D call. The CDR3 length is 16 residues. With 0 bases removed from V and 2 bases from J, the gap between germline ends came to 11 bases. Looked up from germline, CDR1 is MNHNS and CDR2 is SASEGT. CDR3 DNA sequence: TGTGCCAGCAGTGAAGCGTGGGGATCGGGCAATCAGCCCCAGCATTTT. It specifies CASSEAWGSGNQPQHF.

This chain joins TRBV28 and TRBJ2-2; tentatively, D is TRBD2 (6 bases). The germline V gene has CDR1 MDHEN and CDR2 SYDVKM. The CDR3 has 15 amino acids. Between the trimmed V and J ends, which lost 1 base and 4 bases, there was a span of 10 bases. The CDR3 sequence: CASSLLWGGTGELFF. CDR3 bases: TGTGCCAGCAGTTTATTGTGGGGAGGCACCGGGGAGCTGTTTTTT.

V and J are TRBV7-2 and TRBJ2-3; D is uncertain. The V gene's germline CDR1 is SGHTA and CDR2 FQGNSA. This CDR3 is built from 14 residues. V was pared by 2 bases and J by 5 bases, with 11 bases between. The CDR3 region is CASSLIGGIDTQYF. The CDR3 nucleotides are TGTGCCAGCAGCTTAATCGGCGGAATAGATACGCAGTATTTT.

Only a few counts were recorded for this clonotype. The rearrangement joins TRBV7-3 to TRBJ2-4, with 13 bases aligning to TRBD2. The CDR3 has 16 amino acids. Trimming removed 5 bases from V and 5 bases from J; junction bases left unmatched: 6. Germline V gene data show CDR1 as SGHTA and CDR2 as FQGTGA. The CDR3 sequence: CASSLTSGGAQNIQYF. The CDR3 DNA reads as TGTGCCAGCAGCCTCACTAGCGGGGGGGCCCAAAACATTCAGTACTTC.

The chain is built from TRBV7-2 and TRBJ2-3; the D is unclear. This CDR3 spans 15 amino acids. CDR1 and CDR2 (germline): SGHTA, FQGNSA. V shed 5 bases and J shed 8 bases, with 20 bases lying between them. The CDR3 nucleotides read TGTGCCAGCAGCACCGGGCCGAGCATCCCAGGTACGCAGTATTTT. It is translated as CASSTGPSIPGTQYF.

This CDR3 reads CASSLAVADYGYTF. In nucleotides, the CDR3 is TGTGCCAGCAGCTTAGCGGTGGCGGACTATGGCTACACCTTC. This chain links TRBV7-2 with TRBJ1-2; D is unclear. With 0 bases removed from V and 3 bases from J, the gap between germline ends came to 8 bases. Germline CDR1 and CDR2: SGHTA and FQGNSA. The length of the CDR3 is 14 residues.

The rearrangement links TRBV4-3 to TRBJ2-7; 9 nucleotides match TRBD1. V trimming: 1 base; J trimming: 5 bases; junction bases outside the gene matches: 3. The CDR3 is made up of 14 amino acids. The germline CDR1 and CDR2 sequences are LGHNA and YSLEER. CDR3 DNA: TGCGCCAGCAGCCAAGGGACAGGGGCACACGAGCAGTACTTC. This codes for CASSQGTGAHEQYF.

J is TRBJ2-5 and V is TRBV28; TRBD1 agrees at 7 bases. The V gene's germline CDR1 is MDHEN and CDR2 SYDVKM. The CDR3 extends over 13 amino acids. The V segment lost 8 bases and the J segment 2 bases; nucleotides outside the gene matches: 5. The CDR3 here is CASWYRGQETQYF. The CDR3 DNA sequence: TGTGCCAGCTGGTACAGGGGTCAAGAGACCCAGTACTTC.

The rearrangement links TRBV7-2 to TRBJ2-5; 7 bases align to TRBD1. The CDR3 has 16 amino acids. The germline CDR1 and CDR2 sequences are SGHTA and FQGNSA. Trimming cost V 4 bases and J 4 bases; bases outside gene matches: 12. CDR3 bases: TGTGCCAGCAGCTACGCCCCCACAGGGGATGGAGAGACCCAGTACTTC. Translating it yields CASSYAPTGDGETQYF.

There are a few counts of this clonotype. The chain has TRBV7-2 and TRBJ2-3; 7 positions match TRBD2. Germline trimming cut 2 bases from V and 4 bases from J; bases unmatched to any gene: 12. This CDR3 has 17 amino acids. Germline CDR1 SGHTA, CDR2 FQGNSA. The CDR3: CASSLLGLGQEPDTQYF. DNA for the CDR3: TGTGCCAGCAGCTTACTAGGACTAGGTCAGGAACCAGATACGCAGTATTTT.

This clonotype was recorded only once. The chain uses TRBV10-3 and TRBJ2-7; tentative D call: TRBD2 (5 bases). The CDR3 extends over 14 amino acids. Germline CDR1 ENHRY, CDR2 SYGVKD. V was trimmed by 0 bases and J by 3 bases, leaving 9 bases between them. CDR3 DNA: TGTGCCATCAGTGAGTCGGGCGGGTTCTACGAGCAGTACTTC. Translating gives CAISESGGFYEQYF.

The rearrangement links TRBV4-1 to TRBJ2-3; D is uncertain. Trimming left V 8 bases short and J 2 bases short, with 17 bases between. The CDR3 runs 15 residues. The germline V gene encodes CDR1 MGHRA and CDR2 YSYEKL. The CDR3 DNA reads TGCGCCAGCCGCAGCAGTGGAATATACACAGATACGCAGTATTTT. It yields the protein CASRSSGIYTDTQYF.

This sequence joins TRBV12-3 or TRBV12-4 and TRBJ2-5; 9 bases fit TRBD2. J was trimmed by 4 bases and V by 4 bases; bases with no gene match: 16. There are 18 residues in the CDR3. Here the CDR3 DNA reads TGTGCCAGCAGTTCCCTAGATCTTAGCGGGGGTACAAGAGAGACCCAGTACTTC. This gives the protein CASSSLDLSGGTRETQYF.

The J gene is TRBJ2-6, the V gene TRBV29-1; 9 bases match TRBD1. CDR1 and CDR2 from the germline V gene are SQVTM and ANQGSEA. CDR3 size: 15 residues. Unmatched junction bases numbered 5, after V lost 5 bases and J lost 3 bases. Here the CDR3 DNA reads TGCAGCGTTAGGGACAGGGATCATGGGGCCAACGTCCTGACTTTC. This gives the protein CSVRDRDHGANVLTF.